Following are 5 T cell receptor beta chains from one sample sequenced in a study of T-cell memory formation after mild COVID-19. TCRdb processed the 5' RACE reads anew with MiXCR; each CDR3 protein has one entry. The profile shows hundreds of thousands of distinct CDR3 sequences, 20% to 25% of them singletons. Sequencing input: PBMCs or a T cell subset sorted from them (not recorded which). These receptor sequences come from a man younger than 35 who had mild COVID-19 (a few samples of this study predate the infection). Cell type and time point are not known.

The V call is TRBV7-2, the J call TRBJ2-2; D perhaps matches TRBD1 (6 bases). In germline, CDR1 is SGHTA, CDR2 FQGNSA. The V and J ends lost 5 bases and 6 bases respectively, with 16 bases between them. This CDR3 region has 15 residues. CDR3 in DNA: TGTGCCAGCAGCCATCAGGGGAAGAAGGCCGGGGAGCTGTTTTTT. Amino acids: CASSHQGKKAGELFF.

The chain recombines TRBV6-1 with TRBJ1-3, with D unresolved. The CDR3 spans 12 residues. Germline V gene sequence: CDR1 MNHNS, CDR2 SASEGT. V lost 6 bases to trimming and J lost 0 bases, with 3 bases between them. The CDR3: CASRASGNTIYF. The DNA for the CDR3 is TGTGCCAGCAGGGCCTCTGGAAACACCATATATTTT.

The genes are TRBV4-1 and TRBJ2-7; maybe TRBD2 (5 bases). Germline V lookup: CDR1 MGHRA, CDR2 YSYEKL. V lost 1 base and J lost 1, with 14 bases in between. This CDR3 is 16 amino acids long. This CDR3 reads CASSQVEADLSYEQYF. The CDR3, as DNA: TGCGCCAGCAGCCAAGTCGAAGCGGATTTATCCTACGAGCAGTACTTC.

This sequence joins TRBV29-1 and TRBJ2-2; possible D gene TRBD2, 5 bases. The CDR3 sequence is 13 residues long. Germline CDR1 and CDR2: SQVTM and ANQGSEA. Trimming took 6 bases from V and 1 from J, leaving 9 bases between them. The CDR3 DNA sequence: TGCAGCGTCCGGACTGTGAACACCGGGGAGCTGTTTTTT. It yields the protein CSVRTVNTGELFF.

This clonotype showed up just a few times. The chain combines TRBV12-3 or TRBV12-4 with TRBJ1-3; unclear D gene. The CDR3 contains 15 residues. Trimming shortened V by 6 bases and J by 0 bases, and 12 bases separated the two germline ends. The CDR3 region is CASRMPNLSGNTIYF. CDR3 DNA: TGTGCCAGCAGGATGCCTAACCTCTCTGGAAACACCATATATTTT.